This T cell receptor beta chain was recovered during a study of T cells in Graves' hyperthyroidism and ophthalmopathy (dated by TCRdb to between 2018 and 2020). For the wider study: Peripheral blood samples were taken at the time of initial diagnosis, prior to any treatment. A discovery cohort of about 96 patients, fewer than 50 with Graves' ophthalmopathy and under 60 with stable Graves' hyperthyroidism, was used to find distinguishing TCR V-J signatures. An independent validation cohort of about 19 hyperthyroidism patients and 15 or so patients who later progressed to ophthalmopathy tested prospective prediction of ophthalmopathy. The 100 discovery patients were divided at random into training and test sets in a 7:3 ratio. The study also compared thyroid tissue and blood T-cell repertoires from 6 or 7 Graves' hyperthyroidism patients. Following sampling, methimazole starting at 30 mg daily was given to hyperthyroidism patients, and high-dose intravenous methylprednisolone was given to ophthalmopathy patients. The paper reports TCR Vbeta CDR3 sequencing of roughly 140 peripheral blood samples: under 45 ophthalmopathy, under 85 hyperthyroidism and approximately 17 progressor patients. General conclusions and limits of the study: Ophthalmopathy was separated from stable hyperthyroidism by a 13 V-J signature model, with over 85% sensitivity and approximately 81% specificity obtained in cross-validation and 80%/75% obtained in testing. Most expanded thyroid clonotypes (frequency above 0.001) were also detected in blood, suggesting blood repertoires may reflect thyroid immune responses. In validation, progression to ophthalmopathy was predicted by the model with 65% to 71% sensitivity and approximately 78% specificity, a median of 6.5 months before onset. No statistical method was used to set the sample size in advance, and investigators knew the group allocation.

The TCR beta CDR3 regions were amplified from the RNA transcripts. For the first round of RT-PCR on the TCR CDR3, the HTBI primer set was used together with the Qiagen OneStep RT-PCR kit. A second multiplex PCR round built the libraries, followed by size selection and purification. Paired-end sequencing of the libraries was performed with 100 bp reads on an Illumina HiSeq2000. Concerning the study's data processing: SOAPnuke was used to process the raw data, throwing out any read that contained adapters or uncalled bases, had a mean Phred below 15, or lacked an exact constant-primer or identifier match. COPE v1.2.5 was used to merge the high-quality paired reads, and each unique nucleotide sequence was defined as a clonotype. Clonotypes were aligned to IMGT TRBV, TRBD and TRBJ reference segments using MiTCR v1.1. The analysis was restricted to V-J combinations with a frequency above 0.0001, which together covered 99.2% of the repertoires. A TCS score was defined as the ratio between F50 (clonal expansion) and ExV (chaos), using BLOSUM62-based TCRdist between CDR3 peptides within each V-J. Welch's t-statistics and random forest reduced approximately 520 V-J features to about 12, which were used in a naive Bayes classifier (R e1071). TCRdb trimmed the raw reads at Q25, called clones with MiXCR and kept productive beta chains. All rows with the same CDR3 protein become a single entry with the most common DNA and genes. What appears here as the V and J calls and clone size reflects TCRdb's work, not the paper's. The sample yields roughly 750,000 distinct CDR3 sequences; about a sixth were counted once. 8.4% of the sample belongs to the ten largest clones.

Details on this clonotype: What this receptor recognizes is not known. It has no much larger one-base neighbor in the sample; base qualities were not kept.

Stable Graves' hyperthyroidism was defined as no progression to ophthalmopathy during 18 months of follow-up. Hyperthyroidism patients were aged 18 to 65 years and newly diagnosed, with disease duration of less than 2 months. Patients with uncontrolled infections, other autoimmune diseases, pregnancy or lactation were excluded. Diagnoses relied on clinical symptoms, serum thyroxine and TRAb, thyroid ultrasound and orbital computed tomography. Ficoll-Paque density gradient centrifugation was used to isolate PBMCs from 8 to 10 ml of fresh peripheral blood. Total RNA was extracted using Trizol reagent, and RNA quality was assessed on an Agilent 2100 Bioanalyzer. The CDR1 and CDR2 encoded by the germline V gene are MGHRA and YSYEKL. Ends trimmed: V by 2 bases, J by 5 bases; bases unmatched to a gene: 4. The CDR3, from cysteine to phenylalanine, totals 15 residues. Of all the DNA, just the CDR3 is kept, 45 bases in frame from base 1.

This clonotype was obtained from a man in his late teens or twenties with Graves' hyperthyroidism. The rearrangement joined TRBV4-1 to TRBJ2-7; a stretch of 12 junction bases matches TRBD1. Sequencing input: blood. The CDR3 here reads CASSQPGQGANEQYF. The sequenced DNA: TGCGCCAGCAGCCAACCGGGACAGGGGGCCAACGAGCAGTACTTC.